This T cell receptor beta chain was sequenced during a study of vaccination and CD4 T cells after COVID-19. About the study: Participants got two doses of BNT162b2 or mRNA-1273 vaccine. The stimulating agents, overlapping spike peptides, came from SARS-CoV-2, HCoV-NL63, HCoV-OC43 and HCoV-229E.

As for this clonotype: Its antigen is not identified.

The treatment is: approximately nine-day PBMC culture with coronavirus spike peptide pools or control peptides (ViraFEST assay). Sequencing of cultured CD4+ T cell DNA used the Oncomine TCR Beta short-read assay. Genomic DNA was isolated from cultured CD4+ T cells. One entry per CDR3 protein, called by TCRdb with MiXCR from the PCR reads. The table shows 25,000 to 30,000 distinct CDR3 sequences, with about 50% occurring only once. In germline, CDR1 is SGHRS, CDR2 YFSETQ. The CDR3 loop spans 14 amino acids. V was clipped by 1 base and J by 0 bases, with 8 bases between them. The chain links TRBV5-1 to TRBJ2-7; TRBD1 is a possible D gene (6 bases). This clonotype was sampled from a human donor who received a COVID-19 vaccine. Sequencing used CD4+ T cells from blood, cultured in vitro, obtained before SARS-CoV-2 vaccination. CDR3 loop: CASSLNRASYEQYF. The DNA for the CDR3 is TGCGCCAGCAGCTTGAACAGGGCCTCCTACGAGCAGTACTTC.